One sample yielded the 27 T cell receptor beta chains listed below, sequenced in a study of T cells in localized non-small cell lung cancer. TCRdb's table, derived via immunoSEQ multiplex PCR, lists solely in-frame clones and lacks some. The data contain about 51,000 clones, 80% to 85% of them singletons. The input for sequencing was peripheral blood mononuclear cells, taken before any cancer treatment. The receptor set was obtained from a man aged 35 to 69 with stage III lung adenocarcinoma.

This clone was seen just once. The CDR3 spells CASVGNTGELFF. DNA for the CDR3: TGTGCCAGCGTGGGGAACACCGGGGAGCTGTTTTTT. This rearrangement joins TRBV6-5 to TRBJ2-2, with no clear D. The germline V gene encodes CDR1 MNHEY and CDR2 SVGAGI. V lost 8 bases, J lost 1 base, and 5 bases lay in between. The CDR3 has 12 residues.

V is TRBV5-8 and J is TRBJ1-6; 8 bases agree with TRBD1. Germline values: CDR1 SGHTS, CDR2 YDEGEE. The J segment lost 10 bases and the V segment lost 4 bases, leaving 22 bases of the junction unmatched. The CDR3 is made up of 19 amino acids. The CDR3 loop reads CASSPRLPDWTGSKSPLHF. CDR3 nucleotide sequence: TGTGCCAGCAGCCCGCGTCTCCCCGATTGGACAGGGTCTAAGTCACCCCTCCACTTT.

This clone was counted only a few times. V is TRBV2 and J is TRBJ2-3; D is uncertain. V was shortened by 7 bases and J by 1 base, with 15 bases between the two germline ends. This CDR3 region has 15 residues. Germline CDR1 SNHLY, CDR2 FYNNEI. CDR3 residues: CASTLTLGRTDTQYF. CDR3 DNA sequence: TGTGCCAGCACCTTGACCTTAGGACGCACAGATACGCAGTATTTT.

This chain links TRBV5-4 with TRBJ2-5; D is unresolved. The CDR3 runs to 16 residues. V lost 0 bases to trimming and J lost 3 bases, with 15 bases between them. Germline assignment: CDR1 SGHNT and CDR2 YYREEE (reference sequence). CDR3 amino acids: CASSLESRGWEETQYF. CDR3 nucleotides: TGTGCCAGCAGCTTGGAATCCAGAGGATGGGAAGAGACCCAGTACTTC.

The chain has TRBV6-5 and TRBJ1-1; weak D call: TRBD1 (5 bases). V lost 5 bases, J lost 1 base, and 14 bases lay in between. Germline V gene sequence: CDR1 MNHEY, CDR2 SVGAGI. CDR3 length: 15 residues. The CDR3 bases are TGTGCCAGCAGTGCTAGACAGAGGGGGAACACTGAAGCTTTCTTT. It is translated as CASSARQRGNTEAFF.

Points on this clone: The same CDR3 can be traced to other DNA sequences in this sample. This sequence joins TRBV6-5 and TRBJ2-7, with D possibly called TRBD1 or TRBD2 (5 bases each). V was shortened by 2 bases and J by 2 bases, with 10 bases between the two germline ends. The CDR3 consists of 14 residues. The germline CDR1 and CDR2 sequences are MNHEY and SVGAGI. In DNA, the CDR3 is TGTGCCAGCAGTTACGGGCAGGGAGCCTACGAGCAGTACTTC. As protein: CASSYGQGAYEQYF.

The V gene is TRBV9, the J gene TRBJ2-3, with D perhaps TRBD2 (7 bases). V was trimmed by 3 bases and J by 0 bases, leaving 14 bases between them. The CDR3 has 16 residues. Per germline, CDR1 SGDLS and CDR2 YYNGEE. The CDR3 sequence: CASSGEGGVSTDTQYF. CDR3 DNA sequence: TGTGCCAGCAGCGGCGAAGGGGGGGTTAGCACAGATACGCAGTATTTT.

The CDR3 here is CAVSVGGPSNEQFF. CDR3 coding DNA: TGTGCCGTAAGCGTCGGGGGGCCTAGCAATGAGCAGTTCTTC. The J gene is TRBJ2-1, the V gene TRBV19, with D perhaps matching TRBD2 (7 bases). CDR1 and CDR2 (germline): LNHDA, SQIVND (reference sequence). Trimming left V 11 bases short and J 6 bases short, with 20 bases between. This CDR3 has 14 residues.

The chain has TRBV7-2 and TRBJ2-5; D is uncertain. V lost 2 bases and J 5 bases, leaving 6 bases between the germline ends. CDR3 length: 12 residues. The germline V gene encodes CDR1 SGHTA and CDR2 FQGNSA. The CDR3 spells CASSLPWETQYF. CDR3 nucleotide sequence: TGTGCCAGCAGCTTACCCTGGGAGACCCAGTACTTC.

V is TRBV27 and J is TRBJ2-7; D remains unclear. Trimming took off 2 bases at V and 5 bases at J, with 7 bases between the two ends. Germline V gene sequence: CDR1 MNHEY, CDR2 SMNVEV (reference sequence). CDR3 length: 12 residues. CDR3 in amino acids: CASSLLGNEQYF. The CDR3 bases are TGTGCCAGCAGTTTACTTGGGAACGAGCAGTACTTC.

V usage is TRBV5-1 and J usage is TRBJ1-1; D possibly corresponds to TRBD1 (5 bases). Germline-derived CDR1 and CDR2 are SGHRS and YFSETQ. The CDR3 covers 15 residues. Between the trimmed V and J ends, which lost 4 bases and 5 bases, there was a span of 18 bases. This CDR3 is CASSPGSSWGTEAFF. The CDR3 region has the DNA TGCGCCAGCAGCCCTGGAAGCTCCTGGGGGACTGAAGCTTTCTTT. The entire variable domain, with the rest obtained from reference TRBV5-1 and TRBJ1-1, is as follows: KAGVTQTPRYLIKTRGQQVTLSCSPISGHRSVSWYQQTPGQGLQFLFEYFSETQRNKGNFPGRFSGRQFSNSRSEMNVSTLELGDSALYLCASSPGSSWGTEAFFGQGTRLTVV.

This chain links TRBV19 with TRBJ2-2, with TRBD2 as a possible D gene (6 bases). Trimming shortened V by 7 bases and J by 5 bases, and 20 bases separated the two germline ends. This CDR3 comprises 16 residues. The V gene's germline CDR1 is LNHDA and CDR2 SQIVND (reference sequence). The CDR3: CASTPEEGSRTGELFF. The DNA for the CDR3 is TGTGCCAGTACCCCGGAGGAGGGGAGTCGGACCGGGGAGCTGTTTTTT.

This clone was counted between two and nine times. V is TRBV14 and J is TRBJ1-1; D is uncertain. V gave up 3 bases and J gave up 2 bases, with 4 bases separating them. The CDR3 is made up of 12 amino acids. Germline CDR1 and CDR2: SGHDN and FVKESK. In DNA form, the CDR3 reads TGTGCCAGCAGCCACCATAACACTGAAGCTTTCTTT. Amino acids: CASSHHNTEAFF.

This sequence joins TRBV7-2 and TRBJ1-3; D is unclear. Trimming stripped 1 base from V and 0 bases from J, with 7 bases between. This CDR3 is built from 15 residues. From germline, CDR1 is SGHTA and CDR2 FQGNSA. The CDR3 region is CASSLDRASGNTIYF. Written as DNA, the CDR3 is TGTGCCAGCAGCTTAGATCGTGCCTCTGGAAACACCATATATTTT.

This rearrangement joins TRBV18 to TRBJ2-2; unclear D gene. The germline gives CDR1 KGHSH, CDR2 LQKENI. There are 15 residues in the CDR3. V gave up 2 bases and J gave up 2 bases, with 9 bases separating them. The CDR3 DNA reads as TGTGCCAGCTCACCAGCAACAGCCAACACCGGGGAGCTGTTTTTT. The encoded protein is CASSPATANTGELFF.

The rearrangement joins TRBV10-1 to TRBJ2-2; D might be TRBD2 (7 bases). The length of the CDR3 is 15 residues. With 3 bases removed from V and 2 bases from J, the gap between germline ends came to 10 bases. Germline V CDR1 and CDR2: WNHNN, SYGVQD (reference sequence). The CDR3 DNA sequence: TGCGCCAGCAGTGAAGGGGGGGCAAACACCGGGGAGCTGTTTTTT. Its translation: CASSEGGANTGELFF.

The chain combines TRBV5-5 with TRBJ2-5; no firm D call. The CDR3 is 13 amino acids. Trimming removed 5 bases from V and 4 bases from J, with 12 bases in between. Germline lookup yields CDR1 SGHKS and CDR2 YYEKEE (reference sequence). The CDR3 loop is CASRDQSSETQYF. The CDR3 DNA reads TGTGCCAGCAGAGACCAATCGTCAGAGACCCAGTACTTC.

The CDR3 coding sequence is TGTGCCAGCAGTGCCCTGACGGGGGGCACTGAAGCTTTCTTT. Encoded protein: CASSALTGGTEAFF. The rearrangement uses TRBV27 and TRBJ1-1; D might be TRBD1 (5 bases). V was shortened by 5 bases and J by 4 bases, with 14 bases between the two germline ends. The CDR3 extends over 14 amino acids. Germline V gives CDR1 MNHEY, CDR2 SMNVEV (reference sequence).

The CDR3 reads CASSPLGGQGSGANVLTF. In DNA, the CDR3 is TGTGCCAGCAGCCCCCTTGGTGGTCAGGGGTCTGGGGCCAACGTCCTGACTTTC. The V and J genes are TRBV11-2 and TRBJ2-6, with a possible D match to TRBD1 (6 bases). Germline V gene lookup returns CDR1 SGHAT and CDR2 FQNNGV. The CDR3 is 18 residues long. The ends were cut back, 5 bases at V and 1 base at J, with 18 bases in the middle. Complete variable domain (other parts from reference TRBV11-2 and TRBJ2-6): EAGVAQSPRYKIIEKRQSVAFWCNPISGHATLYWYQQILGQGPKLLIQFQNNGVVDDSQLPKDRFSAERLKGVDSTLKIQPAKLEDSAVYLCASSPLGGQGSGANVLTFGAGSRLTVL.

The sample holds one count of this clone. This chain uses TRBV10-3 with TRBJ2-7; maybe TRBD2 (5 bases). V shed 6 bases and J shed 5 bases, with 14 bases lying between them. Germline loops: CDR1 ENHRY, CDR2 SYGVKD. The CDR3 has 13 amino acids. In DNA form, the CDR3 reads TGTGCCATCAGAGCACTTCGGGGTCACGAGCAGTACTTC. It codes for CAIRALRGHEQYF.

The chain couples TRBV7-8 to TRBJ2-5, with TRBD1 as a possible D gene (6 bases). The germline V gene has CDR1 SGHVS and CDR2 FQNEAQ. Trimming removed 8 bases from V and 2 bases from J, with 24 bases in between. CDR3 length equals 17 residues. The CDR3 protein is CASLVFRGMTGQETQYF. CDR3 coding DNA: TGTGCCAGCTTAGTATTTCGGGGCATGACAGGTCAAGAGACCCAGTACTTC.

This sequence joins TRBV18 and TRBJ2-3; D not resolved. V was trimmed by 5 bases and J by 1 base, leaving 13 bases between them. Germline CDR1 and CDR2: KGHSH and LQKENI. This CDR3 has 15 amino acids. The CDR3 here is CASSFSASRTDTQYF. The CDR3 coding sequence is TGTGCCAGCTCATTTTCTGCCAGCCGCACAGATACGCAGTATTTT.

V and J are TRBV27 and TRBJ1-3; no clear D gene. Germline V gene sequence: CDR1 MNHEY, CDR2 SMNVEV (reference sequence). The V gene lost 5 bases and the J gene lost 0 bases, with 8 bases spanning the gap. The CDR3 sequence is 14 residues long. CDR3 amino acids: CASSAGFSGNTIYF. In nucleotides, the CDR3 is TGTGCCAGCAGTGCGGGGTTCTCTGGAAACACCATATATTTT.

This clone has only a few counts. The gene calls are TRBV11-2 and TRBJ1-5; the match to TRBD1 covers 7 bases. This CDR3 region has 18 residues. Looked up from germline, CDR1 is SGHAT and CDR2 is FQNNGV. The V and J ends lost 1 base and 1 base, in that order; junction bases with no gene match: 10. Here the CDR3 DNA reads TGTGCCAGCAGCTTAGGGCGATTGGGCAGGGGGAGCAATCAGCCCCAGCATTTT. The encoded protein is CASSLGRLGRGSNQPQHF.

The chain uses TRBV25-1 and TRBJ2-5, with 7 positions matching TRBD1. The CDR3 is made up of 13 amino acids. V was clipped by 2 bases and J by 3 bases; unmatched bases: 0. The germline gives CDR1 MGHDK, CDR2 SYGVNS. CDR3 DNA sequence: TGTGCCAGCAGTGAAGACAGGGAAGAGACCCAGTACTTC. Translated, it gives CASSEDREETQYF.

The chain recombines TRBV6-5 with TRBJ2-5; 7 positions agree with TRBD2. The CDR3 has 15 residues. The germline gives CDR1 MNHEY, CDR2 SVGAGI. The junction had 6 bases not matched to a gene; V was cut back by 0 bases and J by 5 bases. CDR3 protein: CASSYSSGRVETQYF. In DNA, the CDR3 is TGTGCCAGCAGTTACTCGTCTGGGAGGGTGGAGACCCAGTACTTC.

This clone was detected only a few times. The chain combines TRBV2 with TRBJ1-1, with a possible D match to TRBD1 (5 bases). This CDR3 spans 14 amino acids. Trimming stripped 3 bases from V and 0 bases from J, with 8 bases between. CDR1 and CDR2 from the germline V gene are SNHLY and FYNNEI. CDR3 sequence reads: CASSDQGVNTEAFF. The DNA of the CDR3 is TGTGCCAGCAGTGATCAGGGAGTGAACACTGAAGCTTTCTTT.